Below, 6 T cell receptor beta chains from the same sample are listed, as sequenced in a study of response to subunit inactivated influenza vaccine. TCRdb ran MiXCR on the RT-PCR reads and lists one entry per CDR3 protein. The sample includes fewer than 700,000 distinct CDR3 sequences, 10% to 15% of them seen just once. Material: PBMCs from blood, obtained 45 days after vaccination. These receptors originate from a man aged 45 to 65 who received an inactivated influenza vaccine.

The chain recombines TRBV5-5 with TRBJ2-1, with no clear D. The V gene's germline CDR1 is SGHKS and CDR2 YYEKEE (reference sequence). Trimming cost V 1 base and J 6 bases, with 8 bases left between them. This CDR3 region has 13 residues. In DNA, the CDR3 is TGTGCCAGCAGCTTGTGGCCGAGCAATGAGCAGTTCTTC. It codes for CASSLWPSNEQFF.

The chain's CDR3 is CASSTLAVARGETQYF. The DNA for the CDR3 is TGTGCCAGCAGTACGCTAGCGGTCGCGCGCGGGGAGACCCAGTACTTC. The chain carries TRBV6-2 or TRBV6-3 and TRBJ2-5; 7 bases map to TRBD2. Trimming took 5 bases from V and 5 from J; bases not matched to a gene: 14. Germline-derived CDR1 and CDR2 are MNHEY and SVGEGT. This CDR3 comprises 16 residues.

The CDR3 DNA is TGTGCCAGCAGCTTAGGTACGGCGGTAACCTACGAGCAGTACTTC. Its protein is CASSLGTAVTYEQYF. The J gene is TRBJ2-7, the V gene TRBV7-6, with D hard to call. This CDR3 region has 15 residues. Deletions cut 1 base from V and 2 bases from J, with 12 bases between. Germline V gene lookup returns CDR1 SGHVS and CDR2 FNYEAQ.

The chain recombines TRBV10-1 with TRBJ2-2; TRBD2 is a possible D gene (5 bases). CDR3 length equals 11 residues. V lost 10 bases, J lost 6 bases, and 9 bases lay in between. CDR1 WNHNN and CDR2 SYGVQD come from the germline V gene (reference sequence). This CDR3 reads CATGMAGELFF. As DNA, the CDR3 is TGCGCCACCGGGATGGCCGGGGAGCTGTTTTTT.

This clonotype turned up a few times. This chain joins TRBV4-1 and TRBJ2-3; 8 nucleotides align to TRBD2. The germline V gene encodes CDR1 MGHRA and CDR2 YSYEKL. CDR3 size: 17 residues. The ends lost 0 bases at V and 7 bases at J; junction bases unmatched: 12. The CDR3, as DNA: TGCGCCAGCAGCCAAGATGAAACTAGCGGCTTCTATAATACGCAGTATTTT. Its protein product is CASSQDETSGFYNTQYF.

The J gene is TRBJ2-2, the V gene TRBV2; TRBD2 agrees at 10 bases. V was pared by 6 bases and J by 4 bases, with 8 bases of the junction left unmatched. The CDR3 consists of 16 residues. Germline CDR1 SNHLY, CDR2 FYNNEI. This CDR3 is CASRAPGLASTGELFF. CDR3 nucleotides: TGTGCCAGCAGGGCTCCGGGACTAGCGAGCACCGGGGAGCTGTTTTTT.